This entry describes one TCR beta chain. Antigen specificity is unknown. These data belong to a study of OX40 agonist ivuxolimab in advanced cancers. At the level of the study: Patients were treated with intravenous ivuxolimab, dosed at 0.01 to 10 mg/kg and infused every 2 weeks. General study results and limits: Some nonresponders also had low normalized T-cell clonal expansion. Antigens targeted by the expanded peripheral T cells were not determined.

Method: immunoSEQ multiplex PCR; TCRdb's copy keeps in-frame clones and lacks some. There are 95,000 to 150,000 clones in the sample; 75% to 90% occur only once, and more than 0.45% lies in the top ten. The receptor's source is an adult with an advanced solid tumor such as melanoma, head and neck, liver or kidney cancer. The sequencing here drew on CD4+ or CD8+ T cells sorted from blood, taken in a trial of the OX40 agonist ivuxolimab.

CDR3 amino acids: CSVAGGLLDTQYF. CDR3 bases: TGCAGCGTTGCGGGGGGTCTCCTCGATACGCAGTATTTT. The chain links TRBV29-1 to TRBJ2-3; 7 bases line up with TRBD2. CDR1 and CDR2 from the germline V gene are SQVTM and ANQGSEA. V shed 4 bases and J 6 bases; nucleotides not matched to a gene: 7. The CDR3 is made up of 13 amino acids.